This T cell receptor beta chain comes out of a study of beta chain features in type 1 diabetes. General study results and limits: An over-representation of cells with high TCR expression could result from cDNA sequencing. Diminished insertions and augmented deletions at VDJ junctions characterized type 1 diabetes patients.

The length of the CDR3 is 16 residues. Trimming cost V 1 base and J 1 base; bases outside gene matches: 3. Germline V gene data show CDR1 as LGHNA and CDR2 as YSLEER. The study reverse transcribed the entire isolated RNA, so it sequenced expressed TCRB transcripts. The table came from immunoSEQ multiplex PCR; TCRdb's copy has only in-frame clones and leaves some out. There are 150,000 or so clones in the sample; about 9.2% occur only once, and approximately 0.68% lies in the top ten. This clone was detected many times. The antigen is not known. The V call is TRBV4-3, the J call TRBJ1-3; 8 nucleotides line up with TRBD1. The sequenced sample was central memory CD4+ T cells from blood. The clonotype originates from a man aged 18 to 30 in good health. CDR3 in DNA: TGCGCCAGCAGCCAAGGGACAGGGACTTCTGGAAACACCATATATTTT. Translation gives CASSQGTGTSGNTIYF.